This is a list of T cell receptor beta chains from one sample in a study of lymphopenia after photon versus proton radiotherapy. Assay: immunoSEQ multiplex PCR; the TCRdb copy retains only in-frame clones and omits some. The table records over 50,000 clones, roughly 86% of them present only once. The specimen was peripheral blood, collected from a patient treated with photon-based radiotherapy. All receptors come from a man in his forties or fifties with gastric cancer. Each CDR3 is given with its conserved first and last residue. A D gene is named only where the DNA matches it firmly. Some rows have no size entry. The others give once, few or many, or a class for an expanded clone.

clone_size: -
j_call: TRBJ2-7
d_call: TRBD1
v_call: TRBV10-3
cdr3_aa: CATTGTVGGSYEQYF
cdr3_nt: TGTGCCACAACCGGGACAGTTGGTGGATCCTACGAGCAGTACTTC

clone_size: -
j_call: TRBJ1-6
d_call: -
v_call: TRBV2
cdr3_aa: CASSEASVRRNSPLHF
cdr3_nt: TGTGCCAGCAGTGAAGCCTCTGTCCGCCGCAATTCACCCCTCCACTTT

clone_size: -
j_call: TRBJ1-2
d_call: -
v_call: TRBV7-2
cdr3_aa: CASSEIRAGGYTF
cdr3_nt: TGTGCCAGCAGCGAGATTAGGGCGGGGGGCTACACCTTC

clone_size: -
j_call: TRBJ1-6
d_call: -
v_call: TRBV30
cdr3_aa: CAWRAGARFYNSPLHF
cdr3_nt: TGTGCCTGGAGGGCAGGGGCACGGTTTTATAATTCACCCCTCCACTTT

clone_size: -
j_call: TRBJ2-5
d_call: TRBD1
v_call: TRBV11-2
cdr3_aa: CASSPNPGTARGTQYF
cdr3_nt: TGTGCCAGCAGCCCTAATCCCGGGACAGCGAGGGGGACCCAGTACTTC

clone_size: -
j_call: TRBJ2-6
d_call: -
v_call: TRBV18
cdr3_aa: CASSPLVTASVSGANVLTF
cdr3_nt: TGTGCCAGCTCACCCCTCGTGACAGCTTCTGTGTCTGGGGCCAACGTCCTGACTTTC

clone_size: -
j_call: TRBJ2-7
d_call: -
v_call: TRBV2
cdr3_aa: CASSPARELYEQYF
cdr3_nt: TGTGCCAGCAGCCCAGCGCGGGAACTTTACGAGCAGTACTTC

clone_size: -
j_call: TRBJ1-4
d_call: -
v_call: TRBV7-9
cdr3_aa: CASSVREKLFF
cdr3_nt: TGTGCCAGCAGCGTCCGTGAAAAACTGTTTTTT

clone_size: once
j_call: TRBJ2-5
d_call: TRBD1
v_call: TRBV19
cdr3_aa: CASSTWDRGLETQYF
cdr3_nt: TGTGCCAGTAGTACTTGGGACAGGGGGCTGGAGACCCAGTACTTC

clone_size: -
j_call: TRBJ1-1
d_call: -
v_call: TRBV19
cdr3_aa: CASSISYLNTEAFF
cdr3_nt: TGTGCCAGTAGTATCAGCTACCTGAACACTGAAGCTTTCTTT

clone_size: -
j_call: TRBJ2-3
d_call: -
v_call: TRBV9
cdr3_aa: CASSDILTITDTQYF
cdr3_nt: TGTGCCAGCAGTGATATCCTTACCATCACAGATACGCAGTATTTT

clone_size: -
j_call: TRBJ2-6
d_call: -
v_call: TRBV19
cdr3_aa: CASSIAGTGANVLTF
cdr3_nt: TGTGCCAGTAGTATAGCCGGGACTGGGGCCAACGTCCTGACTTTC

clone_size: -
j_call: TRBJ1-2
d_call: -
v_call: TRBV6-4
cdr3_aa: CASSDSFRSRYGYTF
cdr3_nt: TGTGCCAGCAGTGACTCCTTTAGGTCACGATATGGCTACACCTTC

clone_size: -
j_call: TRBJ1-1
d_call: -
v_call: TRBV6-4
cdr3_aa: CASNLGVWRAEAFF
cdr3_nt: TGTGCCAGCAACCTAGGGGTCTGGCGAGCTGAAGCTTTCTTT

clone_size: -
j_call: TRBJ1-1
d_call: TRBD1
v_call: TRBV5-1
cdr3_aa: CASSTGQGAYTEAFF
cdr3_nt: TGCGCCAGCAGCACCGGACAGGGGGCGTACACTGAAGCTTTCTTT

clone_size: -
j_call: TRBJ2-2
d_call: -
v_call: TRBV5-1
cdr3_aa: CASSWGESGELFF
cdr3_nt: TGCGCCAGCAGCTGGGGCGAATCCGGGGAGCTGTTTTTT

clone_size: -
j_call: TRBJ1-2
d_call: TRBD1
v_call: TRBV6-5
cdr3_aa: CASSYSHRGTNYGYTF
cdr3_nt: TGTGCCAGCAGTTACTCTCACAGGGGGACTAACTATGGCTACACCTTC

clone_size: -
j_call: TRBJ2-5
d_call: -
v_call: TRBV5-1
cdr3_aa: CASSLPQNQETQYF
cdr3_nt: TGCGCCAGCAGCTTACCTCAGAACCAAGAGACCCAGTACTTC

clone_size: -
j_call: TRBJ2-1
d_call: -
v_call: TRBV9
cdr3_aa: CASSVESGGSYNEQFF
cdr3_nt: TGTGCCAGCAGCGTAGAATCCGGGGGCTCCTACAATGAGCAGTTCTTC

clone_size: -
j_call: TRBJ2-1
d_call: TRBD2
v_call: TRBV5-6
cdr3_aa: CASSLASGGHSSYNEQFF
cdr3_nt: TGTGCCAGCAGCTTGGCTAGCGGGGGGCATAGCTCCTACAATGAGCAGTTCTTC

clone_size: -
j_call: TRBJ2-2
d_call: -
v_call: TRBV18
cdr3_aa: CASSRDRSGGELFF
cdr3_nt: TGTGCCAGCTCACGGGACCGCTCCGGGGGGGAGCTGTTTTTT

clone_size: once
j_call: TRBJ2-7
d_call: -
v_call: TRBV30
cdr3_aa: CAWKKGDAYEQYF
cdr3_nt: TGTGCCTGGAAAAAAGGAGACGCCTACGAGCAGTACTTC

clone_size: -
j_call: TRBJ1-2
d_call: -
v_call: TRBV30
cdr3_aa: CAWSPRGSYGYTF
cdr3_nt: TGTGCCTGGAGTCCCCGGGGGTCCTATGGCTACACCTTC

clone_size: -
j_call: TRBJ1-2
d_call: -
v_call: TRBV6-1
cdr3_aa: CASSEVTAADGYTF
cdr3_nt: TGTGCCAGCAGTGAAGTAACGGCAGCGGATGGCTACACCTTC

clone_size: -
j_call: TRBJ2-1
d_call: TRBD2
v_call: TRBV2
cdr3_aa: CASSVGRGSYNEQFF
cdr3_nt: TGTGCCAGCAGTGTTGGGCGGGGGTCCTACAATGAGCAGTTCTTC

clone_size: -
j_call: TRBJ2-7
d_call: -
v_call: TRBV30
cdr3_aa: CAWSAHHEQYF
cdr3_nt: TGTGCCTGGAGTGCTCACCACGAGCAGTACTTC

clone_size: -
j_call: TRBJ1-1
d_call: -
v_call: TRBV6-6
cdr3_aa: CASSYMGGLPEAFF
cdr3_nt: TGTGCCAGCAGTTACATGGGGGGGCTCCCTGAAGCTTTCTTT

clone_size: -
j_call: TRBJ2-7
d_call: TRBD1
v_call: TRBV9
cdr3_aa: CASSPGQGESYEQYF
cdr3_nt: TGTGCCAGCAGCCCGGGACAGGGAGAGTCCTACGAGCAGTACTTC

clone_size: -
j_call: TRBJ1-1
d_call: -
v_call: TRBV4-3
cdr3_aa: CASSQTPGPGTEAFF
cdr3_nt: TGCGCCAGCAGCCAGACACCGGGCCCAGGCACTGAAGCTTTCTTT

clone_size: -
j_call: TRBJ1-6
d_call: TRBD1
v_call: TRBV4-1
cdr3_aa: CASSQGSGQGHSPLHF
cdr3_nt: TGCGCCAGCAGCCAAGGTTCGGGACAGGGGCATTCACCCCTCCACTTT

clone_size: -
j_call: TRBJ1-2
d_call: TRBD1
v_call: TRBV6-1
cdr3_aa: CAPQGGPHYGYTF
cdr3_nt: TGTGCCCCCCAGGGGGGGCCCCACTATGGCTACACCTTC

clone_size: -
j_call: TRBJ1-1
d_call: TRBD1
v_call: TRBV7-2
cdr3_aa: CASSSTGSTEAFF
cdr3_nt: TGTGCCAGCAGCTCGACAGGGAGTACTGAAGCTTTCTTT

clone_size: -
j_call: TRBJ2-7
d_call: -
v_call: TRBV7-8
cdr3_aa: CASSLGALGEQYF
cdr3_nt: TGTGCCAGCAGCTTAGGTGCTCTCGGCGAGCAGTACTTC

clone_size: -
j_call: TRBJ1-3
d_call: TRBD1
v_call: TRBV18
cdr3_aa: CASSPLTGVSSGNTIYF
cdr3_nt: TGTGCCAGCTCACCACTGACAGGGGTCAGCTCTGGAAACACCATATATTTT

clone_size: -
j_call: TRBJ1-6
d_call: -
v_call: TRBV6-6
cdr3_aa: CASRTTGNSPLHF
cdr3_nt: TGTGCCAGCAGAACCACTGGGAATTCACCCCTCCACTTT

clone_size: -
j_call: TRBJ1-1
d_call: TRBD1
v_call: TRBV29-1
cdr3_aa: CSVEGTGGKGGNTEAFF
cdr3_nt: TGCAGCGTTGAAGGGACAGGGGGAAAGGGTGGAAACACTGAAGCTTTCTTT

clone_size: -
j_call: TRBJ1-2
d_call: TRBD1
v_call: TRBV19
cdr3_aa: CASRPDRAYGYTF
cdr3_nt: TGTGCCAGTAGACCCGACAGGGCCTATGGCTACACCTTC

clone_size: -
j_call: TRBJ2-3
d_call: -
v_call: TRBV7-6
cdr3_aa: CASSPDHPDTQYF
cdr3_nt: TGTGCCAGCAGCCCGGACCATCCAGATACGCAGTATTTT

clone_size: -
j_call: TRBJ1-1
d_call: -
v_call: TRBV6-6
cdr3_aa: CASSYSLGLKDEAFF
cdr3_nt: TGTGCCAGCAGTTACTCTTTGGGACTTAAAGATGAAGCTTTCTTT

clone_size: -
j_call: TRBJ1-5
d_call: TRBD1
v_call: TRBV11-2
cdr3_aa: CASSMSGTGGNQPQHF
cdr3_nt: TGTGCCAGCAGCATGTCGGGGACAGGGGGCAATCAGCCCCAGCATTTT

clone_size: -
j_call: TRBJ2-1
d_call: TRBD2
v_call: TRBV2
cdr3_aa: CASRGGHLGEQFF
cdr3_nt: TGTGCCAGCAGGGGAGGGCATCTTGGTGAGCAGTTCTTC

clone_size: -
j_call: TRBJ2-3
d_call: -
v_call: TRBV7-2
cdr3_aa: CASSGSLVIADTQYF
cdr3_nt: TGTGCCAGTTCCGGGTCCCTAGTTATCGCAGATACGCAGTATTTT

clone_size: -
j_call: TRBJ1-5
d_call: -
v_call: TRBV18
cdr3_aa: CASSSDSNQPQHF
cdr3_nt: TGTGCCAGCTCATCGGACAGTAATCAGCCCCAGCATTTT

clone_size: few
j_call: TRBJ1-5
d_call: TRBD1
v_call: TRBV2
cdr3_aa: CASSASGGTGWQPQHF
cdr3_nt: TGTGCCAGCAGTGCGTCCGGGGGGACAGGGTGGCAGCCCCAGCATTTT

clone_size: few
j_call: TRBJ1-3
d_call: TRBD1
v_call: TRBV19
cdr3_aa: CASMDRAGNTIYF
cdr3_nt: TGTGCCAGCATGGACAGGGCTGGAAACACCATATATTTT

clone_size: -
j_call: TRBJ1-3
d_call: -
v_call: TRBV7-9
cdr3_aa: CASSPWRGATGNTIYF
cdr3_nt: TGTGCCAGCAGCCCATGGCGGGGGGCGACTGGAAACACCATATATTTT

clone_size: once
j_call: TRBJ2-2
d_call: TRBD1
v_call: TRBV4-1
cdr3_aa: CASSLDRGRTGELFF
cdr3_nt: TGCGCCAGCAGCCTCGACAGGGGGCGAACCGGGGAGCTGTTTTTT